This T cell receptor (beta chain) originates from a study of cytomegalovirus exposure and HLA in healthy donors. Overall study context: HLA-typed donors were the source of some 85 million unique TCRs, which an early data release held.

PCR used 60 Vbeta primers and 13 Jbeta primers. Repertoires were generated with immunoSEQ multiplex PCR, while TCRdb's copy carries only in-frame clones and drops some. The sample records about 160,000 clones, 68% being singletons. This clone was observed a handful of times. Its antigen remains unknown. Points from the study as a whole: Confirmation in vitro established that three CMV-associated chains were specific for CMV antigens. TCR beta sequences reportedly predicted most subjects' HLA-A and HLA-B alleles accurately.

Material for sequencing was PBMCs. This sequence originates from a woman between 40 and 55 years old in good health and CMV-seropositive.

The CDR3 here is CASSYSGWEVSPLHF. The CDR3 nucleotides read TGTGCCAGCAGTTACTCGGGATGGGAGGTGTCACCCCTCCACTTT. The chain is built from TRBV6-5 and TRBJ1-6; D is unclear. Trimming pared 0 bases from V and 10 bases from J, leaving 13 bases between. This CDR3 spans 15 amino acids. Germline lookup yields CDR1 MNHEY and CDR2 SVGAGI.